A selection of T cell receptor beta chains follows, all from one sample in a study of shared clonotypes between healthy human individuals. Generated by immunoSEQ multiplex PCR, the TCRdb table keeps only in-frame clones and is missing some. The sample lists over 750,000 clones, roughly 96% occurring once. Sequenced: naive CD8+ T cells sorted from blood. The source is a man aged 25 to 40 in good health. The conserved cysteine and the conserved F or W are not part of the CDR3 here. The order of the fields is CDR3 length, V gene, J gene, CDR3 protein.

18	TRBV19	TRBJ2-5	ASSISHFDSGRVREETQY
12	TRBV7-8	TRBJ1-1	ASRTEVGHTEAF
12	TRBV2	TRBJ2-3	ASTEGQGTDTQY
11	TRBV19	TRBJ1-2	ASSIDDWNGYT
16	TRBV7-6	TRBJ2-1	ASSLDWPGQEGYNEQF
12	TRBV18	TRBJ2-7	ASSPPHREYEQY
11	TRBV6-4	TRBJ2-7	ASKPANFYEQY
14	TRBV5-1	TRBJ2-7	ASSLAENYWQDEQY
17	TRBV6-1	TRBJ2-7	ASSVGLAGGSFPLYEQY
15	TRBV27	TRBJ2-1	ASSRVPGLAGGDEQF
16	TRBV5-1	TRBJ2-2	ASSPGLAGFMVDGELF
12	TRBV19	TRBJ2-1	ASSIQSSYNEQF
12	TRBV27	TRBJ1-4	ASSQGDWIEKLF
11	TRBV6-6	TRBJ2-7	ASSSSGGYEQY
11	TRBV25-1	TRBJ2-7	ASSERGYYEQY
14	TRBV11-3	TRBJ2-1	ASSLLSGRAFNEQF
12	TRBV7-2	TRBJ2-5	ASSTWASQETQY
13	TRBV28	TRBJ2-5	ASVTGTVTRETQY